This T cell receptor beta chain was profiled in a study of T cell repertoires in cytomegalovirus infection. In the study overall: Signatures in public TCR beta sequences pointed to both CMV infection and matching HLA type.

Trimming pared 1 base from V and 3 bases from J, leaving 8 bases between. The CDR3 consists of 14 residues. Germline CDR1 reads SGDLS; CDR2 reads YYNGEE. TCRdb independently ran MiXCR on the reads; one entry per CDR3 protein. The sample has a few hundred thousand distinct CDR3 sequences, roughly an eighth seen once. Remarks on this clonotype: Its antigen is currently unknown.

The study, taken as a whole, reports: Dominating the ex vivo response were HLA-C-restricted CMV-specific TCR beta clonotypes. Summed public TCR beta family frequency identified CMV carriers bearing the relevant HLA.

The sequenced sample consisted of PBMCs. The clonotype comes from a human donor in good health (CMV status not recorded). Some clones in this sample may be carry-over from other donors' samples. The V call is TRBV9, the J call TRBJ2-1; no clear D gene. This CDR3 is CASSVTTSYNEQFF. CDR3 DNA sequence: TGTGCCAGCAGCGTAACTACCAGCTACAATGAGCAGTTCTTC.